The next 32 T cell receptor beta chains were all read from a single sample in a study of T-cell memory formation after mild COVID-19. TCRdb processed the 5' RACE reads anew with MiXCR; each CDR3 protein has one entry. The data show about 320,000 distinct CDR3 sequences, roughly 13% seen once. Sequenced input: PBMCs or a T cell subset sorted from them (not recorded which). The receptors originated from a man younger than 35 who had mild COVID-19 (a few samples of this study predate the infection). Cell type and time point are not known.

The chain links TRBV29-1 to TRBJ2-1, with TRBD1 matching over 7 bases. CDR3 length: 13 amino acids. V shed 5 bases, J shed 8 bases, and the junction held 9 bases outside the gene matches. Germline V gene sequence: CDR1 SQVTM, CDR2 ANQGSEA. The CDR3 DNA reads TGCAGCGTTCAAAACAGGGGATGGGATGAGCAGTTCTTC. This sequence encodes CSVQNRGWDEQFF.

This chain joins TRBV12-3 or TRBV12-4 and TRBJ2-7, with D tentatively TRBD1 (5 bases). The CDR3 is 14 residues long. V lost 2 bases to trimming and J lost 2 bases, with 10 bases between them. This CDR3 reads CASSLRARAYEQYF. The CDR3 DNA reads as TGTGCCAGCAGTTTAAGAGCCAGGGCCTACGAGCAGTACTTC.

The V and J genes are TRBV6-5 and TRBJ2-5; no clear D. Germline V gives CDR1 MNHEY, CDR2 SVGAGI. The CDR3 length is 14 residues. Deletions cut 2 bases from V and 2 bases from J, with 9 bases between. DNA for the CDR3: TGTGCCAGCAGTTACAGATTAGATCAAGAGACCCAGTACTTC. Translating gives CASSYRLDQETQYF.

V is TRBV5-5 and J is TRBJ1-1; 7 bases line up with TRBD1. This CDR3 spans 16 amino acids. The ends lost 4 bases at V and 0 bases at J; junction bases unmatched: 9. Germline loops: CDR1 SGHKS, CDR2 YYEKEE (reference sequence). The CDR3, as DNA: TGTGCCAGCAGCAGATCCACAGGGGTGGTGAACACTGAAGCTTTCTTT. It codes for CASSRSTGVVNTEAFF. Supplemented by reference TRBV5-5 and TRBJ1-1, the full variable domain reads DAGVTQSPTHLIKTRGQQVTLRCSPISGHKSVSWYQQVLGQGPQFIFQYYEKEERGRGNFPDRFSARQFPNYSSELNVNALLLGDSALYLCASSRSTGVVNTEAFFGQGTRLTVV.

The V gene is TRBV7-2, the J gene TRBJ1-3; D gene unclear. This CDR3 comprises 15 residues. CDR1 and CDR2 (germline): SGHTA, FQGNSA. Deletions cut 0 bases from V and 0 bases from J, with 6 bases between. CDR3 sequence: CASSLAVFSGNTIYF. In DNA form, the CDR3 reads TGTGCCAGCAGCTTAGCGGTCTTCTCTGGAAACACCATATATTTT.

A few counts support this clonotype. The chain carries TRBV4-1 and TRBJ1-1; a weak D match, TRBD1 (5 bases). This CDR3 is 15 amino acids long. The V gene lost 6 bases and the J gene lost 6 bases, with 20 bases spanning the gap. Germline V gene data show CDR1 as MGHRA and CDR2 as YSYEKL. The CDR3 protein is CASRGGSRRASEAFF. The CDR3 DNA follows: TGCGCCAGCAGGGGGGGGTCCAGGAGGGCCTCTGAAGCTTTCTTT.

This clonotype was observed a few times. V gene TRBV7-2 combines with J gene TRBJ2-7, with D perhaps TRBD1 (6 bases). CDR1 SGHTA and CDR2 FQGNSA come from the germline V gene. The length of the CDR3 is 13 residues. Trimming stripped 0 bases from V and 6 bases from J, with 9 bases between. The chain's CDR3 is CASSLAGAAEQYV. In nucleotides, the CDR3 is TGTGCCAGCAGCTTAGCGGGGGCGGCCGAGCAGTACGTC.

The rearrangement joins TRBV6-2 or TRBV6-3 to TRBJ1-1; D is possibly TRBD1 (6 bases). This CDR3 has 15 residues. Germline V gives CDR1 MNHEY, CDR2 SVGEGT. Between the trimmed V and J ends, which lost 7 bases and 2 bases, there was a span of 17 bases. CDR3 amino acids: CASNPPHRANTEAFF. The CDR3 nucleotides are TGTGCCAGCAACCCCCCCCACAGGGCCAACACTGAAGCTTTCTTT.

A few counts support this clonotype. This chain uses TRBV5-1 with TRBJ2-3; unclear D gene. Germline V gene sequence: CDR1 SGHRS, CDR2 YFSETQ. V was clipped by 1 base and J by 5 bases, with 11 bases between them. The length of the CDR3 is 14 residues. CDR3 nucleotide sequence: TGCGCCAGCAGCTTGCTGGGGTGGGGAGATACGCAGTATTTT. It encodes CASSLLGWGDTQYF.

The chain combines TRBV12-3 or TRBV12-4 with TRBJ1-5, with TRBD1 as a possible D gene (5 bases). The CDR3 totals 15 residues. Trimming took off 7 bases at V and 6 bases at J, with 19 bases between the two ends. The CDR3 reads CASTQGLGLTQPQHF. The CDR3, as DNA: TGTGCCAGCACCCAGGGTTTAGGATTGACTCAGCCCCAGCATTTT.

The chain combines TRBV7-3 with TRBJ2-7, with 9 bases fitting TRBD1. After removal of 4 bases from V and 6 bases from J, the junction contained 1 base not matched to a gene. This CDR3 is 12 amino acids long. Germline CDR1 reads SGHTA; CDR2 reads FQGTGA. CDR3 sequence (DNA): TGTGCCAGCAGCTCGGACAGGGGCGAGCAGTACTTC. As protein: CASSSDRGEQYF. Using reference TRBV7-3 and TRBJ2-7 for the parts outside the CDR3, the full variable domain is GAGVSQTPSNKVTEKGKYVELRCDPISGHTALYWYRQSLGQGPEFLIYFQGTGAADDSGLPNDRFFAVRPEGSVSTLKIQRTERGDSAVYLCASSSDRGEQYFGPGTRLTVT.

This clonotype turned up a few times. The chain joins TRBV4-1 to TRBJ2-7; D may be TRBD2 (5 bases). Trimming removed 4 bases from V and 6 bases from J, with 16 bases in between. The CDR3 spans 14 residues. Germline V gene sequence: CDR1 MGHRA, CDR2 YSYEKL. CDR3 amino acids: CASSPVEAVGEQYF. In DNA, the CDR3 is TGCGCCAGCAGCCCCGTGGAGGCTGTAGGCGAGCAGTACTTC.

The chain employs TRBV9 and TRBJ2-5; TRBD2 agrees at 10 bases. Germline V lookup: CDR1 SGDLS, CDR2 YYNGEE. CDR3 length equals 16 residues. J gave up 5 bases and V 0 bases, and 7 bases lay outside the gene matches. CDR3 sequence reads: CASSVASGGAGETQYF. Here the CDR3 DNA reads TGTGCCAGCAGCGTAGCCAGCGGGGGGGCCGGGGAGACCCAGTACTTC.

This clonotype appeared a few times. The gene calls are TRBV7-9 and TRBJ1-4; weak D call: TRBD1 (5 bases). The V gene lost 3 bases and the J gene lost 8 bases, with 13 bases spanning the gap. Germline CDR1 SEHNR, CDR2 FQNEAQ (reference sequence). The CDR3 extends over 14 amino acids. This CDR3 is CASSFDSVREKLFF. CDR3 nucleotides: TGTGCCAGCAGCTTCGACAGCGTAAGAGAAAAACTGTTTTTT.

There are a few counts of this clonotype. The chain carries TRBV3-1 and TRBJ2-3; maybe TRBD2 (5 bases). V lost 0 bases and J lost 4, with 11 bases in between. The CDR3 totals 15 residues. CDR1 LGHDT and CDR2 YNNKEL come from the germline V gene (reference sequence). This chain's CDR3 is CASSQDPSSADTQYF. The CDR3 coding sequence is TGTGCCAGCAGCCAAGATCCTAGCAGCGCAGATACGCAGTATTTT.

The V gene is TRBV19, the J gene TRBJ2-3, with 10 bases lining up with TRBD1. The CDR3 covers 16 residues. Losses at the gene ends were 0 bases for V and 3 bases for J; bases not matched to a gene: 3. Per the germline V gene, CDR1 is LNHDA and CDR2 is SQIVND (reference sequence). Here the CDR3 DNA reads TGTGCCAGTAGTATAGAGGACAGGGGGTCGACAGATACGCAGTATTTT. Translated, it gives CASSIEDRGSTDTQYF.

The chain is built from TRBV6-6 and TRBJ1-4; TRBD1 matches 8 bases. Germline lookup yields CDR1 MNHNY and CDR2 SVGAGI (reference sequence). The CDR3 spans 13 residues. V shed 4 bases, J shed 6 bases, and the junction held 1 base outside the gene matches. The CDR3 DNA reads TGTGCCAGCAGTTTACAGGGGGATGAAAAACTGTTTTTT. The encoded protein is CASSLQGDEKLFF.

This clonotype was found a few times. V gene TRBV7-2 combines with J gene TRBJ2-5; 11 bases fit TRBD2. J gave up 5 bases and V 5 bases, and 13 bases lay outside the gene matches. This CDR3 is 17 amino acids long. Germline CDR1 SGHTA, CDR2 FQGNSA. CDR3 sequence (DNA): TGTGCCAGCAGCCCGCGACTAGCGGGGCTTATAGAGGAGACCCAGTACTTC. Translating it yields CASSPRLAGLIEETQYF. Based on the CDR3 plus reference TRBV7-2 and TRBJ2-5, the full variable domain is GAGVSQSPSNKVTEKGKDVELRCDPISGHTALYWYRQSLGQGLEFLIYFQGNSAPDKSGLPSDRFSAERTGGSVSTLTIQRTQQEDSAVYLCASSPRLAGLIEETQYFGPGTRLLVL.

The V and J genes are TRBV5-1 and TRBJ2-3; 9 positions agree with TRBD1. Germline trimming cut 4 bases from V and 4 bases from J; bases unmatched to any gene: 19. CDR3 length: 19 residues. Looked up from germline, CDR1 is SGHRS and CDR2 is YFSETQ. As DNA, the CDR3 is TGCGCCAGCAGCGGCGGAACAGGGGGCGGGTTTGATAGCCCAGATACGCAGTATTTT. The encoded protein is CASSGGTGGGFDSPDTQYF. Full variable domain (remainder filled in from reference TRBV5-1 and TRBJ2-3): KAGVTQTPRYLIKTRGQQVTLSCSPISGHRSVSWYQQTPGQGLQFLFEYFSETQRNKGNFPGRFSGRQFSNSRSEMNVSTLELGDSALYLCASSGGTGGGFDSPDTQYFGPGTRLTVL.

The CDR3 spells CSARDLVRAGYTF. CDR3 coding DNA: TGCAGTGCTAGAGATCTTGTCAGGGCTGGCTACACCTTC. The rearrangement joins TRBV20-1 to TRBJ1-2; maybe TRBD1 (5 bases). Trimming cost V 0 bases and J 7 bases, with 12 bases left between them. CDR3 size: 13 residues. Germline values: CDR1 DFQATT, CDR2 SNEGSKA (reference sequence).

This clonotype was found many times. This chain connects TRBV6-2 or TRBV6-3 to TRBJ1-2; D is uncertain. Trimming pared 2 bases from V and 4 bases from J, leaving 8 bases between. The CDR3 extends over 13 amino acids. In germline, CDR1 is MNHEY, CDR2 SVGEGT. CDR3 nucleotide sequence: TGTGCCAGCAGTTACACCGGACCCTATGGCTACACCTTC. It yields the protein CASSYTGPYGYTF.

The chain has TRBV30 and TRBJ1-5; no definite D call. In germline, CDR1 is GTSNPN, CDR2 SVGIG (reference sequence). The CDR3 extends over 13 amino acids. Trimming took 2 bases from V and 4 from J, leaving 9 bases between them. The CDR3 here is CAWSKTENQPQHF. Here the CDR3 DNA reads TGTGCCTGGAGTAAAACGGAGAATCAGCCCCAGCATTTT. Drawing the rest from reference TRBV30 and TRBJ1-5, the complete variable domain is SQTIHQWPATLVQPVGSPLSLECTVEGTSNPNLYWYRQAAGRGLQLLFYSVGIGQISSEVPQNLSASRPQDRQFILSSKKLLLSDSGFYLCAWSKTENQPQHFGDGTRLSIL.

There are many counts of this clonotype. The chain has TRBV5-5 and TRBJ2-5, with D unresolved. From germline, CDR1 is SGHKS and CDR2 YYEKEE (reference sequence). V was cut by 3 bases and J by 10 bases, with 10 bases left in between. CDR3 size: 11 residues. The CDR3 region is CASSSPPDQYF. CDR3 DNA sequence: TGTGCCAGCAGCTCCCCCCCGGACCAGTACTTC.

This clonotype has more than one count but fewer than ten. V and J are TRBV6-1 and TRBJ2-1; D remains unclear. The CDR3 length is 14 residues. Germline assignment: CDR1 MNHNS and CDR2 SASEGT. Between the trimmed V and J ends, which lost 6 bases and 0 bases, there was a span of 9 bases. For the CDR3, the DNA is TGTGCCAGCAGCGTACAGAGCTCCTACAATGAGCAGTTCTTC. Translation: CASSVQSSYNEQFF.

The rearrangement uses TRBV5-1 and TRBJ2-6; D gene unclear. The V end lost 2 bases, the J end lost 7 bases, and 7 bases lay between the germline ends. The CDR3 covers 13 residues. The germline gives CDR1 SGHRS, CDR2 YFSETQ. For the CDR3, the DNA is TGCGCCAGCAGCTTTGACGACGCCAACGTCCTGACTTTC. It codes for CASSFDDANVLTF.

This chain joins TRBV9 and TRBJ1-3, with 10 bases that match TRBD1. Trimming cost V 4 bases and J 0 bases; bases outside gene matches: 4. CDR3 length: 16 residues. Germline V lookup: CDR1 SGDLS, CDR2 YYNGEE. CDR3 nucleotide sequence: TGTGCCAGCAGCCCGACAGGGGGCTCCTCTGGAAACACCATATATTTT. It codes for CASSPTGGSSGNTIYF.

This clonotype was detected once. The rearrangement links TRBV18 to TRBJ2-7, with D maybe TRBD1 (6 bases). This CDR3 spans 14 amino acids. Trimming took off 6 bases at V and 5 bases at J, with 17 bases between the two ends. Germline lookup yields CDR1 KGHSH and CDR2 LQKENI. CDR3 in DNA: TGTGCCAGCTCGTCACAGGGCGCGGGCCACGAGCAGTACGTC. Translated: CASSSQGAGHEQYV.

This clonotype was seen a few times. The chain links TRBV27 to TRBJ2-6; 7 bases map to TRBD2. Germline trimming cut 6 bases from V and 0 bases from J; bases unmatched to any gene: 11. This CDR3 region has 18 residues. Germline CDR1 MNHEY, CDR2 SMNVEV (reference sequence). The CDR3 DNA follows: TGTGCCAGCAGGGGCTCGGGGGAGGGATTCTCTGGGGCCAACGTCCTGACTTTC. As protein: CASRGSGEGFSGANVLTF. The full variable domain, in which reference TRBV27 and TRBJ2-6 provide the parts outside the CDR3, is EAQVTQNPRYLITVTGKKLTVTCSQNMNHEYMSWYRQDPGLGLRQIYYSMNVEVTDKGDVPEGYKVSRKEKRNFPLILESPSPNQTSLYFCASRGSGEGFSGANVLTFGAGSRLTVL.

The chain is built from TRBV2 and TRBJ2-3, with no clear D. The CDR3 has 14 amino acids. Trimming cost V 0 bases and J 2 bases, with 6 bases left between them. Germline V gene sequence: CDR1 SNHLY, CDR2 FYNNEI. The DNA for the CDR3 is TGTGCCAGCAGTGAAGCGCAAGTCACAGATACGCAGTATTTT. Protein product: CASSEAQVTDTQYF.

The CDR3 nucleotides are TGTGCCAGCGGAGCGGTCGGCTCACCCCTCCACTTT. It specifies CASGAVGSPLHF. The V and J genes are TRBV2 and TRBJ1-6; D remains ambiguous. Trimming cost V 8 bases and J 10 bases, with 12 bases left between them. CDR3 length equals 12 residues. CDR1 is SNHLY and CDR2 is FYNNEI in the germline V gene.

The chain uses TRBV11-2 and TRBJ2-1, with D unresolved. The CDR3 has 17 amino acids. Germline-derived CDR1 and CDR2 are SGHAT and FQNNGV. With 5 bases removed from V and 4 bases from J, the gap between germline ends came to 21 bases. CDR3 residues: CASSAPAPGRVYNEQFF. The CDR3 nucleotides read TGTGCCAGCAGCGCACCCGCCCCGGGTCGGGTTTACAATGAGCAGTTCTTC.

In its sample, this clonotype was seen a few times. The rearrangement joins TRBV27 to TRBJ2-1, with unresolved D. CDR3 length: 15 residues. The V end lost 3 bases, the J end lost 0 bases, and 9 bases lay between the germline ends. Germline V gives CDR1 MNHEY, CDR2 SMNVEV (reference sequence). CDR3 residues: CASSLRPSSYNEQFF. CDR3 bases: TGTGCCAGCAGTTTGCGGCCCAGCTCCTACAATGAGCAGTTCTTC.